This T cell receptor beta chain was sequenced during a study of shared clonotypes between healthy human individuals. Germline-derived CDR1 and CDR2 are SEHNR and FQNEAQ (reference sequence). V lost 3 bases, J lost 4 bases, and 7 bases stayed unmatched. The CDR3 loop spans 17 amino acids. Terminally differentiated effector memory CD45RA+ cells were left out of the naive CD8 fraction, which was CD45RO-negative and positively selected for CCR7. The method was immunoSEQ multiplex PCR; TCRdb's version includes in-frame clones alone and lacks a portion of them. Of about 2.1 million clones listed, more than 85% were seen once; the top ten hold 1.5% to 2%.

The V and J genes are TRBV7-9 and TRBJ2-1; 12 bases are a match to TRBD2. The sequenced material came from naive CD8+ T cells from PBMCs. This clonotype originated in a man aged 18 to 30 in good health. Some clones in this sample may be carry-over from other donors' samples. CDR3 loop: CASSFPRTSGIYNEQFF. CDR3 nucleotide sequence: TGTGCCAGCAGCTTCCCACGGACTAGCGGGATATACAATGAGCAGTTCTTC. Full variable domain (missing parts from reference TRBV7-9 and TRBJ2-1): DTGVSQNPRHKITKRGQNVTFRCDPISEHNRLYWYRQTLGQGPEFLTYFQNEAQLEKSRLLSDRFSAERPKGSFSTLEIQRTEQGDSAMYLCASSFPRTSGIYNEQFFGPGTRLTVL.